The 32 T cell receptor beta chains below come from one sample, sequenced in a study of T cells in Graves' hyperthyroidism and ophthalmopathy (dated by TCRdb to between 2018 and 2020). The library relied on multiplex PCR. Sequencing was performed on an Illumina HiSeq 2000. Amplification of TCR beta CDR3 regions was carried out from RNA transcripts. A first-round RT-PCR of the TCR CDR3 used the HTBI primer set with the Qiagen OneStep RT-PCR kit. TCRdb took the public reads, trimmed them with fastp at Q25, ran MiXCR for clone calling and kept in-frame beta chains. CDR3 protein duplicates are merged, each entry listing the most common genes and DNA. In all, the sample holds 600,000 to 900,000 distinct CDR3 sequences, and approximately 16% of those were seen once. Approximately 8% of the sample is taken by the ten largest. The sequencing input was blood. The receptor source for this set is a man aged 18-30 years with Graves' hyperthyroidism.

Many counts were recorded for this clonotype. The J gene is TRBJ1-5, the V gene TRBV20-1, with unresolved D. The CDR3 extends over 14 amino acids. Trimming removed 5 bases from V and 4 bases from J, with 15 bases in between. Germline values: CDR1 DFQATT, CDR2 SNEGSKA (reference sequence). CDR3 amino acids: CSAGGGPRNQPQHF. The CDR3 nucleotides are TGCAGTGCTGGCGGAGGACCAAGGAATCAGCCCCAGCATTTT.

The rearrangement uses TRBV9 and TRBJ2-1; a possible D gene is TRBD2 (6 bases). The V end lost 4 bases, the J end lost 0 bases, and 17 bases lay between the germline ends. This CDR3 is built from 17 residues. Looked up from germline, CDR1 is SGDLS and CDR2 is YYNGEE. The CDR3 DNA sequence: TGTGCCAGCAGCCCCCATGTTGGAGGGAGCTCCTACAATGAGCAGTTCTTC. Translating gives CASSPHVGGSSYNEQFF.

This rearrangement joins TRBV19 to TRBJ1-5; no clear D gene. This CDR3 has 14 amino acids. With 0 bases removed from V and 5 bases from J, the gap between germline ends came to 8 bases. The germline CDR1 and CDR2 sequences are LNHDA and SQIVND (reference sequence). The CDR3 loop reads CASSIDRGYQPQHF. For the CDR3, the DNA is TGTGCCAGTAGTATAGATCGGGGATATCAGCCCCAGCATTTT.

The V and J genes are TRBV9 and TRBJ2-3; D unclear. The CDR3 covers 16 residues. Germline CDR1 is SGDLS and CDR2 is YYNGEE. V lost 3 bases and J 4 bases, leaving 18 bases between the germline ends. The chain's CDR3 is CASSEGPHGGPDTQYF. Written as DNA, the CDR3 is TGTGCCAGCAGCGAGGGCCCACACGGCGGCCCAGATACGCAGTATTTT.

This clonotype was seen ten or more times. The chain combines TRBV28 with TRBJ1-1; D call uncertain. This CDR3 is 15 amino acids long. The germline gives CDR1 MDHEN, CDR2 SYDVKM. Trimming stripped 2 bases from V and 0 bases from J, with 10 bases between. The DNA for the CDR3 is TGTGCCAGCAGTTTAAGGCGGGTGATGAACACTGAAGCTTTCTTT. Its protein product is CASSLRRVMNTEAFF.

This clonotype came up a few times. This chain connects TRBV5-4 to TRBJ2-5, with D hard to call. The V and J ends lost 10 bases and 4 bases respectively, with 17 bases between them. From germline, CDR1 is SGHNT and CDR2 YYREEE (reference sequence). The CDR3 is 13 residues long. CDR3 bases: TGTGCCGCGAAATCGGAGTTTCTAGAGACCCAGTACTTC. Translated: CAAKSEFLETQYF.

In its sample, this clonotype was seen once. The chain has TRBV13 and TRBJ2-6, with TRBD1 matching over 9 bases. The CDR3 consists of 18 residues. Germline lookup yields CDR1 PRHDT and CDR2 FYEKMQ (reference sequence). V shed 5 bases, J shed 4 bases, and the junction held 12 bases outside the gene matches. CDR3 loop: CASSNLNRGLGGANVLTF. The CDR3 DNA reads TGTGCCAGCAGCAACCTCAACAGGGGGCTGGGAGGGGCCAACGTCCTGACTTTC. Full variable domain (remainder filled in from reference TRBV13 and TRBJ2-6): AAGVIQSPRHLIKEKRETATLKCYPIPRHDTVYWYQQGPGQDPQFLISFYEKMQSDKGSIPDRFSAQQFSDYHSELNMSSLELGDSALYFCASSNLNRGLGGANVLTFGAGSRLTVL.

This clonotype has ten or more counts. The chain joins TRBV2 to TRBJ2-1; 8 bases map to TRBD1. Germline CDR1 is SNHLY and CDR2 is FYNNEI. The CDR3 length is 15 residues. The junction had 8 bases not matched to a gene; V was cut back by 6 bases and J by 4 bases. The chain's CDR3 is CASRGQGAYYNEQFF. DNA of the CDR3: TGTGCCAGCAGGGGGCAGGGGGCGTATTACAATGAGCAGTTCTTC.

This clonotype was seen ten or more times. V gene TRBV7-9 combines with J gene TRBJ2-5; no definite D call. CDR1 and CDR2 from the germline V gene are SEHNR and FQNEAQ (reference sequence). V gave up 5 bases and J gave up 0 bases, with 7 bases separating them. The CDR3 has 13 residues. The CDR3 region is CASSEWDQETQYF. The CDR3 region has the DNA TGTGCCAGCAGCGAATGGGACCAAGAGACCCAGTACTTC.

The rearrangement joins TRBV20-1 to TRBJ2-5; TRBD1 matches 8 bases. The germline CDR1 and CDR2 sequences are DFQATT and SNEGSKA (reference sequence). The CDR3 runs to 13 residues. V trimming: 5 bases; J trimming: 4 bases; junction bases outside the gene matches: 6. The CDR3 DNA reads TGCAGTGCTGACAGGGGCGCCGGAGAGACCCAGTACTTC. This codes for CSADRGAGETQYF.

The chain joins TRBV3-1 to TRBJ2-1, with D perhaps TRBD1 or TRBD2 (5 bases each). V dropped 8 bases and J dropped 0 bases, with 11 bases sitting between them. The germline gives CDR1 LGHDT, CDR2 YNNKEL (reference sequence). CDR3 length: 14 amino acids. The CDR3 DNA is TGTGCCAGCGCCCTTGGGGGCTCCTACAATGAGCAGTTCTTC. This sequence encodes CASALGGSYNEQFF.

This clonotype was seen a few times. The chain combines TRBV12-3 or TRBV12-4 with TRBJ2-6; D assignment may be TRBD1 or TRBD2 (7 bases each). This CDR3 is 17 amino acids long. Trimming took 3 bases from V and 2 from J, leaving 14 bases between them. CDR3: CASSFRGGRAGANVLTF. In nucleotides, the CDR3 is TGTGCCAGCAGTTTCAGGGGGGGCCGGGCTGGGGCCAACGTCCTGACTTTC.

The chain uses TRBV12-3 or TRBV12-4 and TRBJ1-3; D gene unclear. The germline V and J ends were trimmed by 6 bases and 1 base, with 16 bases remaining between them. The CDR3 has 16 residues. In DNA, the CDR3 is TGTGCCAGCAGCCCTAGAGGCGCCACGTCTGGAAACACCATATATTTT. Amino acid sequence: CASSPRGATSGNTIYF.

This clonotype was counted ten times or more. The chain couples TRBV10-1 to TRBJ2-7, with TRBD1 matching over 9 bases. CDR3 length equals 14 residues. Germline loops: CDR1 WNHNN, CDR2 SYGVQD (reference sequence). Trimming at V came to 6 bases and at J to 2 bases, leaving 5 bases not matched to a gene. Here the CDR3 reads CASREGTGPYEQYF. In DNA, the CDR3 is TGCGCCAGCAGGGAAGGGACAGGGCCCTACGAGCAGTACTTC.

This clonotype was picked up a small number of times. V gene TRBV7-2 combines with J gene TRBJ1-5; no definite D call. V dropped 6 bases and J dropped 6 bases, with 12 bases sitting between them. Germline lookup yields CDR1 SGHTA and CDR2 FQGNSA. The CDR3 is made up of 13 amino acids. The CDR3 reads CASSLRASQPQHF. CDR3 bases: TGTGCCAGCAGTCTAAGGGCAAGTCAGCCCCAGCATTTT.

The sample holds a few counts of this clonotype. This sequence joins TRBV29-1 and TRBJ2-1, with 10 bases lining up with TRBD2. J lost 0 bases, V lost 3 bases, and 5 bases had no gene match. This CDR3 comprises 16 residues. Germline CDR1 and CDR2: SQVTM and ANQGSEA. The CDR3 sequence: CSVDLLAGSSYNEQFF. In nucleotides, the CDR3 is TGCAGCGTTGACTTACTAGCGGGAAGCTCCTACAATGAGCAGTTCTTC.

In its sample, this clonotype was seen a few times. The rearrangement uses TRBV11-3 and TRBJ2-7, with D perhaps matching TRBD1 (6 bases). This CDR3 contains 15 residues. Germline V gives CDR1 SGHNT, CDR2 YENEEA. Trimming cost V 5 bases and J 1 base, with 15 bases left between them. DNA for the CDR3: TGTGCCAGCAGCGCGTCCGGGACAACATCCTACGAGCAGTACTTC. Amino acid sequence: CASSASGTTSYEQYF.

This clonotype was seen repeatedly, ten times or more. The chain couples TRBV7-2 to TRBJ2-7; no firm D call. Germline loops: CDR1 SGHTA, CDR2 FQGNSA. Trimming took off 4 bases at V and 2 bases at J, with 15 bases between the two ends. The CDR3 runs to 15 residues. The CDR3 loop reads CASSSSSLGTYEQYF. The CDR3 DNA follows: TGTGCCAGCAGCTCCTCTAGTTTAGGAACCTACGAGCAGTACTTC. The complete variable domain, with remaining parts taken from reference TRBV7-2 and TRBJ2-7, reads GAGVSQSPSNKVTEKGKDVELRCDPISGHTALYWYRQSLGQGLEFLIYFQGNSAPDKSGLPSDRFSAERTGGSVSTLTIQRTQQEDSAVYLCASSSSSLGTYEQYFGPGTRLTVT.

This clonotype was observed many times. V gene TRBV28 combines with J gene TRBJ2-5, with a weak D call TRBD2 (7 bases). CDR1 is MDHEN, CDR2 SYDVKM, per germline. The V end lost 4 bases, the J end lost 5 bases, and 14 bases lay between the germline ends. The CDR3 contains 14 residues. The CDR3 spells CASSSLGGLETQYF. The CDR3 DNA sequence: TGTGCCAGCAGTTCCTTGGGGGGGCTGGAGACCCAGTACTTC.

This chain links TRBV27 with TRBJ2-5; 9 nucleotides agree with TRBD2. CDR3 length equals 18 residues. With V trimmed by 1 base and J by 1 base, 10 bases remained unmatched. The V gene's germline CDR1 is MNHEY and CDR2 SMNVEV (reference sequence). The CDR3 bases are TGTGCCAGCAGTTTATTTGCTAGCGGGGACAGCCCCCAAGAGACCCAGTACTTC. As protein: CASSLFASGDSPQETQYF.

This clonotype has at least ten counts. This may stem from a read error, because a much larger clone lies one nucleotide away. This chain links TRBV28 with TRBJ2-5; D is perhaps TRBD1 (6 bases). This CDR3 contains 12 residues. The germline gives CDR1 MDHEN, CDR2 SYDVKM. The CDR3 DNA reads TGTGCCAGCAGCCGGGGACAAGGGACCCAGTACTTC. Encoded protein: CASSRGQGTQYF. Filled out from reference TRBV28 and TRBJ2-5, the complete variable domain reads DVKVTQSSRYLVKRTGEKVFLECVQDMDHENMFWYRQDPGLGLRLIYFSYDVKMKEKGDIPEGYSVSREKKERFSLILESASTNQTSMYLCASSRGQGTQYFGPGTRLLVL.

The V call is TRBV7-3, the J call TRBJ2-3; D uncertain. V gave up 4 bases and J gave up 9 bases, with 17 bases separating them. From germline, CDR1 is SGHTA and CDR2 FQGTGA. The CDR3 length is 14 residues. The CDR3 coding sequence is TGTGCCAGCAGCTCAGGACCGGGCGTCGGGACGCAGTATTTT. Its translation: CASSSGPGVGTQYF.

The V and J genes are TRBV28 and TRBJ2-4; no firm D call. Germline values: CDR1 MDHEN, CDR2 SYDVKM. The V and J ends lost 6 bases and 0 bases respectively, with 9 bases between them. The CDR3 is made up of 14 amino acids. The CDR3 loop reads CASSQELAKNIQYF. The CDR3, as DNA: TGTGCCAGCAGCCAAGAGCTAGCCAAAAACATTCAGTACTTC.

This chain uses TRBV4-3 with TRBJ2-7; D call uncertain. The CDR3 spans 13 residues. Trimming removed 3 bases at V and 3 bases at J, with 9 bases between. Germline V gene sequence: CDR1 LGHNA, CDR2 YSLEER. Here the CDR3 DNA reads TGCGCCAGCAGCCAGGGATCGTACTACGAGCAGTACTTC. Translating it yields CASSQGSYYEQYF.

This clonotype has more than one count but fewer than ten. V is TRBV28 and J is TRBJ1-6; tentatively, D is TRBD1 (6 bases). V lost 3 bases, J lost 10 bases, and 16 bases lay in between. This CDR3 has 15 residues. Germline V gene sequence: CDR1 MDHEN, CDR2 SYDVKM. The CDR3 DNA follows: TGTGCCAGCAGTTTTGGGGGGGCAAATCGATCACCCCTCCACTTT. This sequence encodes CASSFGGANRSPLHF.

The CDR3 reads CASSVARQVPPYEQYF. CDR3 DNA sequence: TGTGCCAGCAGCGTAGCCCGGCAGGTCCCTCCCTACGAGCAGTACTTC. The chain carries TRBV9 and TRBJ2-7, with unresolved D. V lost 0 bases, J lost 2 bases, and 15 bases lay in between. The length of the CDR3 is 16 residues. The V gene's germline CDR1 is SGDLS and CDR2 YYNGEE.

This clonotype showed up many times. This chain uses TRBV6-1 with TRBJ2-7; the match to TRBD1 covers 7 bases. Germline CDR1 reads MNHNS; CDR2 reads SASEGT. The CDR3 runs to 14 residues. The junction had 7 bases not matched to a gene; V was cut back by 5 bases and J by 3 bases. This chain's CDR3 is CASSSRQGNYEQYF. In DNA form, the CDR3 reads TGTGCCAGCAGTTCTAGACAGGGAAACTACGAGCAGTACTTC.

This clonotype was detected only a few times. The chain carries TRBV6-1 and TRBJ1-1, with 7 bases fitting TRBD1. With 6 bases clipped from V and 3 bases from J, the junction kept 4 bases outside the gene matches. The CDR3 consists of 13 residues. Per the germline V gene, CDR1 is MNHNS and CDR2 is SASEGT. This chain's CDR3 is CASRNRGYTEAFF. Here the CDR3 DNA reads TGTGCCAGCAGGAACAGGGGATACACTGAAGCTTTCTTT.

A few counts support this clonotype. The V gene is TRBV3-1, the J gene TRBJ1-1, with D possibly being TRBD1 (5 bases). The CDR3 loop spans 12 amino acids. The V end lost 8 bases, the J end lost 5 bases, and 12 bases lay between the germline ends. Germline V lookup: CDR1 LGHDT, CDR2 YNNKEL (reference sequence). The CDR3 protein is CASGSWGTEAFF. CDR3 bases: TGTGCCAGCGGTTCCTGGGGGACTGAAGCTTTCTTT. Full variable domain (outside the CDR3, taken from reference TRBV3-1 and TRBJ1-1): DTAVSQTPKYLVTQMGNDKSIKCEQNLGHDTMYWYKQDSKKFLKIMFSYNNKELIINETVPNRFSPKSPDKAHLNLHINSLELGDSAVYFCASGSWGTEAFFGQGTRLTVV.

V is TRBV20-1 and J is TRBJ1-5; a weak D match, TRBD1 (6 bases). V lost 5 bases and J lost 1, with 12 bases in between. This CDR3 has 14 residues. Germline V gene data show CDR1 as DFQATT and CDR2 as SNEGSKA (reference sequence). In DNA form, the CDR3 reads TGCAGTGCTTATCTCGGGACAAGCAATCAGCCCCAGCATTTT. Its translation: CSAYLGTSNQPQHF.

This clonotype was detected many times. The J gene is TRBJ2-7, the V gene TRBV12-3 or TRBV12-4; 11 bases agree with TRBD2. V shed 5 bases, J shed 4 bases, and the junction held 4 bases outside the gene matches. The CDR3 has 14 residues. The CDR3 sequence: CASSRTSGLYEQYF. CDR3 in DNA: TGTGCCAGCAGTCGGACTAGCGGGCTATACGAGCAGTACTTC.

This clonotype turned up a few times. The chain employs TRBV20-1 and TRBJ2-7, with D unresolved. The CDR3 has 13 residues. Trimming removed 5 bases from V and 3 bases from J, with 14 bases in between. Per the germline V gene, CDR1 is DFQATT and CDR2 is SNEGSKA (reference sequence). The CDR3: CSAETPGVYEQYF. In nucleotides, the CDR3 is TGCAGTGCTGAAACGCCCGGTGTCTACGAGCAGTACTTC.